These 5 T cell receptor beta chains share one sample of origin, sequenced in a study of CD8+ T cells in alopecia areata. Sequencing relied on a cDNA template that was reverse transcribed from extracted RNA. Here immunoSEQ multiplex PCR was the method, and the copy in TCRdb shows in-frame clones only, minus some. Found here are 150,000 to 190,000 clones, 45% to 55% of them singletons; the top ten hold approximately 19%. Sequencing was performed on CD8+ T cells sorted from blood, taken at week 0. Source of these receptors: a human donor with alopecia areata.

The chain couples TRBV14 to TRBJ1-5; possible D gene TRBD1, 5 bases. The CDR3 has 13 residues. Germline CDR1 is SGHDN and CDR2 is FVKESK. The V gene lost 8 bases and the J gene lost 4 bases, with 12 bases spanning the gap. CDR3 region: CASSRGGNQPQHF. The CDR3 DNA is TGTGCCAGCTCCCGTGGGGGTAATCAGCCCCAGCATTTT.

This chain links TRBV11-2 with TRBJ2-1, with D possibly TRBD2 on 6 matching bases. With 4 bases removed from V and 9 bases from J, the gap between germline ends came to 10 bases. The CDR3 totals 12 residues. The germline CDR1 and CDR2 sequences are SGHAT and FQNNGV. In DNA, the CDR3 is TGTGCCAGCAGCTCCGGGAGTTTTGAGCAGTTCTTC. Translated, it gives CASSSGSFEQFF. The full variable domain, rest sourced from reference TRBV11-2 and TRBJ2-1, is EAGVAQSPRYKIIEKRQSVAFWCNPISGHATLYWYQQILGQGPKLLIQFQNNGVVDDSQLPKDRFSAERLKGVDSTLKIQPAKLEDSAVYLCASSSGSFEQFFGPGTRLTVL.

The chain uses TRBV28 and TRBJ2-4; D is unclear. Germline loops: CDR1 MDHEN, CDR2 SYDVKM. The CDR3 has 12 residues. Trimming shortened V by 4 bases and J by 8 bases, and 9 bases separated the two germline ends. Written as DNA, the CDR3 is TGTGCCAGCAGTTCCTCTAGGGACATTCAGTACTTC. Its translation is CASSSSRDIQYF. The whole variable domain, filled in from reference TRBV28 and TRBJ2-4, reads DVKVTQSSRYLVKRTGEKVFLECVQDMDHENMFWYRQDPGLGLRLIYFSYDVKMKEKGDIPEGYSVSREKKERFSLILESASTNQTSMYLCASSSSRDIQYFGAGTRLSVL.

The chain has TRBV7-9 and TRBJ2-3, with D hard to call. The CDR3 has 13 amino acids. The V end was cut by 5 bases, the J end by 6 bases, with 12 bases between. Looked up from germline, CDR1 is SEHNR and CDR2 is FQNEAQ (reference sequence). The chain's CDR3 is CASSVQGRDTQYF. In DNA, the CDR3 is TGTGCCAGCAGCGTCCAAGGCCGCGATACGCAGTATTTT. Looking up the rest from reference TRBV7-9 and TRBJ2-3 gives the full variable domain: DTGVSQNPRHKITKRGQNVTFRCDPISEHNRLYWYRQTLGQGPEFLTYFQNEAQLEKSRLLSDRFSAERPKGSFSTLEIQRTEQGDSAMYLCASSVQGRDTQYFGPGTRLTVL.

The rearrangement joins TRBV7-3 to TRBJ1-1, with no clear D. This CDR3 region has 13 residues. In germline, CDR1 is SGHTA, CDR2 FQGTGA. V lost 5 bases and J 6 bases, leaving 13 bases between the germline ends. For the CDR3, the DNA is TGTGCCAGCAGCGTGCCTCTCGGACCTGAAGCTTTCTTT. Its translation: CASSVPLGPEAFF.